These T cell receptor beta chains were read from a single sample in a study of CD8 T cells in ankylosing spondylitis. Each CDR3 protein is one row after TCRdb ran MiXCR on the 5' RACE reads. Counted here are some 200,000 distinct CDR3 sequences, approximately 7.4% occurring once; the ten biggest clones make up 14%. The sequencing input was blood, either unsorted or a sorted T cell fraction (not recorded which). The receptors were gathered from a male donor with ankylosing spondylitis. Both conserved end residues are part of each CDR3. The order of the fields is D gene, clone size, V gene, J gene, CDR3 protein, CDR3 DNA. D genes are given only for firm matches. The listing skips clone size in some rows; elsewhere it reads once, few, many or a size class.

TRBD1	many	TRBV27	TRBJ2-7	CASSRGQTPYEQYF	TGTGCCAGCAGTAGGGGACAGACCCCCTACGAGCAGTACTTC
.	many	TRBV6-6	TRBJ2-7	CASSYSRTYEQYF	TGTGCCAGCAGTTACTCGAGAACCTACGAGCAGTACTTC
.	many	TRBV7-6	TRBJ2-2	CASSLPRGGVNTGELFF	TGTGCCAGCAGCTTACCCCGAGGGGGGGTAAACACCGGGGAGCTGTTTTTT
TRBD1	.	TRBV7-6	TRBJ2-3	CASSLADRGDTQYF	TGTGCCAGCAGCTTAGCGGACAGGGGAGATACGCAGTATTTT
.	.	TRBV7-6	TRBJ2-1	CASSLSGSPLRGEQFF	TGTGCCAGCAGCTTATCGGGCAGTCCTCTACGTGGCGAGCAGTTCTTC
.	many	TRBV9	TRBJ2-5	CASSVTLGLNQETQYF	TGTGCCAGCAGCGTGACTTTGGGACTTAACCAAGAGACCCAGTACTTC
TRBD1	many	TRBV5-1	TRBJ2-7	CASSPGTGRLEQYF	TGCGCCAGCAGCCCGGGGACAGGGAGACTTGAGCAGTACTTC
TRBD1	few	TRBV24-1	TRBJ2-3	CATSDPGTGVADTQYF	TGTGCCACCAGTGATCCGGGGACAGGGGTGGCAGATACGCAGTATTTT
.	many	TRBV29-1	TRBJ2-3	CSVRFVYRESTDTQYF	TGCAGCGTTAGGTTCGTCTATCGGGAGAGCACAGATACGCAGTATTTT
.	.	TRBV6-5	TRBJ2-1	CASSYGTGSGNEQFF	TGTGCCAGCAGTTACGGTACGGGATCGGGCAATGAGCAGTTCTTC
.	.	TRBV10-3	TRBJ2-7	CAISEEKGKTYEQYF	TGTGCCATCAGTGAGGAAAAAGGCAAGACCTACGAGCAGTACTTC
.	many	TRBV7-9	TRBJ2-2	CASSLRSRAAGELFF	TGTGCCAGCAGCTTAAGGTCGAGGGCCGCCGGGGAGCTGTTTTTT
TRBD2	few	TRBV6-1	TRBJ2-1	CASSEWGTSGGPFYNEQFF	TGTGCCAGCAGTGAATGGGGGACTAGCGGGGGACCCTTCTACAATGAGCAGTTCTTC
.	.	TRBV6-6	TRBJ2-7	CASSYGRISYEQYF	TGTGCCAGCAGTTACGGCAGGATCTCCTACGAGCAGTACTTC
.	many	TRBV29-1	TRBJ1-4	CSVEAQSRAGQSFEKLFF	TGCAGCGTTGAAGCTCAGAGCCGGGCAGGCCAGTCCTTTGAAAAACTGTTTTTT
TRBD1	many	TRBV20-1	TRBJ1-4	CSASGQQKLFF	TGCAGTGCCTCGGGACAGCAAAAACTGTTTTTT
TRBD2	many	TRBV5-1	TRBJ2-5	CASSLWREGPFSETQYF	TGCGCCAGCAGCTTGTGGCGGGAGGGCCCATTTTCAGAGACCCAGTACTTC
.	many	TRBV11-2	TRBJ1-1	CASSHNRVTEAFF	TGTGCCAGCAGCCACAACCGGGTCACTGAAGCTTTCTTT
TRBD2	many	TRBV29-1	TRBJ2-2	CSVGGIGRAPGELFF	TGCAGCGTTGGAGGGATCGGGAGGGCCCCCGGGGAGCTGTTTTTT
TRBD2	many	TRBV4-2	TRBJ2-1	CASSQRTSGGTSYNEQFF	TGTGCCAGCAGCCAAAGGACTAGCGGGGGGACCTCCTACAATGAGCAGTTCTTC
.	few	TRBV10-3	TRBJ2-1	CAISDLLLYNEQFF	TGTGCCATCAGTGATCTGCTACTCTACAATGAGCAGTTCTTC
.	many	TRBV29-1	TRBJ1-1	CSVPDGLSMNTEAFF	TGCAGCGTTCCGGACGGCCTAAGTATGAACACTGAAGCTTTCTTT
TRBD1	few	TRBV20-1	TRBJ2-1	CSAKPGTGWNNEQFF	TGCAGTGCCAAACCCGGGACAGGGTGGAACAATGAGCAGTTCTTC
.	many	TRBV29-1	TRBJ2-2	CSVPVRGNTGELFF	TGCAGCGTCCCCGTTAGGGGGAACACCGGGGAGCTGTTTTTT
.	many	TRBV7-3	TRBJ2-3	CASTVASDTQYF	TGTGCCAGCACTGTAGCGTCCGATACGCAGTATTTT
TRBD2	many	TRBV27	TRBJ2-1	CASSPGTSSNEQFF	TGTGCCAGCAGTCCCGGGACTAGTTCGAATGAGCAGTTCTTC
.	few	TRBV7-9	TRBJ2-5	CASSKPGLLVETQYF	TGTGCCAGCAGCAAGCCGGGACTCCTGGTAGAGACCCAGTACTTC
.	.	TRBV9	TRBJ2-1	CASSVVINGNEQFF	TGTGCCAGCAGCGTAGTCATAAATGGAAATGAGCAGTTCTTC
.	.	TRBV20-1	TRBJ2-1	CSAADFLSKYNEQLF	TGCAGTGCTGCAGACTTCCTGTCTAAGTACAATGAGCAGCTCTTC
.	many	TRBV7-9	TRBJ1-4	CASSPLDEKLFF	TGTGCCAGCAGCCCCCTCGATGAAAAACTGTTTTTT
.	many	TRBV5-1	TRBJ2-7	CASSPEGGSAYEQYF	TGCGCCAGCAGCCCGGAGGGGGGGTCAGCGTACGAGCAGTACTTC
.	few	TRBV7-9	TRBJ1-1	CASSLEFATEAFF	TGTGCCAGCAGCTTAGAATTCGCCACTGAAGCTTTCTTT
.	many	TRBV7-8	TRBJ1-2	CASSARTAFYGYTF	TGTGCCAGCAGCGCCCGGACTGCCTTCTATGGCTACACCTTC